This TCR beta chain was identified in a study of Ad26.COV2.S vaccination and SARS-CoV-2 variants. Treatment meaning: some 19 received Ad26.COV2.S at low or high dose, single or two shots; 5 received placebo; per-sample allocation not given. Sampling occurred on day 63 after the first vaccine or placebo injection. The method was immunoSEQ multiplex PCR; TCRdb's version includes in-frame clones alone and lacks a portion of them. The sample has about 470,000 clones, 90% seen once. The TCR originated in a person aged 18 to 65 who received the Ad26.COV2.S COVID-19 vaccine or a placebo. The specimen comprised peripheral blood, sampled in a trial of Ad26.COV2.S vaccine versus placebo.

CDR3 residues: CASSSWQRSGSYEQYF. In DNA, the CDR3 is TGTGCCAGTAGTAGTTGGCAGCGGTCGGGCTCCTACGAGCAGTACTTC. This chain uses TRBV19 with TRBJ2-7; maybe TRBD2 (5 bases). Germline assignment: CDR1 LNHDA and CDR2 SQIVND (reference sequence). Trimming removed 4 bases from V and 0 bases from J, with 16 bases in between. CDR3 length: 16 residues.